These 30 T cell receptor beta chains were all obtained from the same sample, sequenced in a study of CD8 T cells in ankylosing spondylitis. The study, taken as a whole, reports: There was a TCR beta motif, made of 7 to 9 highly homologous variants, that appeared characteristic of ankylosing spondylitis blood.

TCRdb redid the calling of the 5' RACE reads with MiXCR, one entry per CDR3 protein. The table has about 500,000 distinct CDR3 sequences, about 13% seen once; the top ten hold under 7.5%. No antigen has been identified for these receptors. Sample: blood, either unsorted or a sorted T cell fraction (not recorded which). Source of these receptors: a male donor with ankylosing spondylitis.

This clonotype was seen many times. The genes are TRBV20-1 and TRBJ2-6; 10 bases fit TRBD1. The germline CDR1 and CDR2 sequences are DFQATT and SNEGSKA (reference sequence). The CDR3 is 16 amino acids. V shed 6 bases, J shed 2 bases, and the junction held 7 bases outside the gene matches. DNA of the CDR3: TGCAGTGCCCATGACAGGGGGCGCACTGGGGCCAACGTCCTGACTTTC. The encoded protein is CSAHDRGRTGANVLTF.

This clonotype showed up many times. This chain joins TRBV4-1 and TRBJ2-1, with D hard to call. The ends were cut back, 1 base at V and 8 bases at J, with 6 bases in the middle. The CDR3 is 12 residues long. CDR1 is MGHRA and CDR2 is YSYEKL in the germline V gene. CDR3 in DNA: TGCGCCAGCAGCCAAGGAGGCTATGAGCAGTTCTTC. This encodes CASSQGGYEQFF.

V is TRBV7-9 and J is TRBJ2-1; D is unresolved. Germline CDR1 reads SEHNR; CDR2 reads FQNEAQ (reference sequence). This CDR3 spans 13 amino acids. Trimming cost V 1 base and J 10 bases, with 11 bases left between them. The CDR3 DNA follows: TGTGCCAGCAGCTTAGATGGAGTGACGGAGCAGTTCTTC. Protein: CASSLDGVTEQFF.

A few counts support this clonotype. The J gene is TRBJ2-7, the V gene TRBV10-2, with 7 bases aligning to TRBD1. The CDR3 spans 15 residues. Germline CDR1 is WSHSY and CDR2 is SAAADI. V shed 5 bases, J shed 2 bases, and the junction held 9 bases outside the gene matches. CDR3 sequence reads: CASSSDPDRTYEQYV. CDR3 nucleotides: TGCGCCAGCAGTTCCGATCCGGACAGGACCTACGAGCAGTACGTC.

The chain couples TRBV19 to TRBJ2-7; a weak D match, TRBD2 (5 bases). This CDR3 spans 13 amino acids. V was clipped by 1 base and J by 8 bases, with 12 bases between them. CDR1 LNHDA and CDR2 SQIVND come from the germline V gene (reference sequence). CDR3 protein: CASSIGGLQQQYF. CDR3 coding DNA: TGTGCCAGTAGTATAGGAGGGCTACAACAGCAGTACTTC.

This clonotype was seen ten or more times. The chain links TRBV4-1 to TRBJ1-1, with no clear D. The CDR3 covers 16 residues. Germline CDR1 and CDR2: MGHRA and YSYEKL. The ends were cut back, 0 bases at V and 1 base at J, with 12 bases in the middle. The CDR3 DNA sequence: TGCGCCAGCAGCCAAGAAGGCAATGGGGAGAACACTGAAGCTTTCTTT. This sequence encodes CASSQEGNGENTEAFF.

This clonotype showed up many times. The chain recombines TRBV5-6 with TRBJ2-5; D remains unclear. CDR3 length equals 14 residues. Trimming left V 2 bases short and J 5 bases short, with 13 bases between. Germline CDR1 SGHDT, CDR2 YYEEEE. The CDR3 protein is CASSFFRNGETQYF. The CDR3 DNA sequence: TGTGCCAGCAGCTTTTTCAGGAATGGGGAGACCCAGTACTTC. Variable domain in full (rest from reference TRBV5-6 and TRBJ2-5): DAGVTQSPTHLIKTRGQQVTLRCSPKSGHDTVSWYQQALGQGPQFIFQYYEEEERQRGNFPDRFSGHQFPNYSSELNVNALLLGDSALYLCASSFFRNGETQYFGPGTRLLVL.

The chain carries TRBV14 and TRBJ2-7; the D call may be TRBD1 or TRBD2 (6 bases each). The CDR3 spans 14 residues. CDR1 is SGHDN and CDR2 is FVKESK in the germline V gene. Trimming took off 7 bases at V and 6 bases at J, with 19 bases between the two ends. The CDR3 spells CASTEGGMGSEQYF. DNA for the CDR3: TGTGCCAGCACCGAGGGGGGAATGGGCTCCGAGCAGTACTTC. Full variable domain (outside the CDR3, taken from reference TRBV14 and TRBJ2-7): EAGVTQFPSHSVIEKGQTVTLRCDPISGHDNLYWYRRVMGKEIKFLLHFVKESKQDESGMPNNRFLAERTGGTYSTLKVQPAELEDSGVYFCASTEGGMGSEQYFGPGTRLTVT.

The J gene is TRBJ2-5, the V gene TRBV7-9; D remains unclear. Germline V gene sequence: CDR1 SEHNR, CDR2 FQNEAQ (reference sequence). Trimming took off 5 bases at V and 5 bases at J, with 15 bases between the two ends. This CDR3 comprises 14 residues. The DNA of the CDR3 is TGTGCCAGCAGCCGGGTCAACCTACGGGAGACCCAGTACTTC. This sequence encodes CASSRVNLRETQYF.

This clonotype was picked up a small number of times. The chain joins TRBV5-6 to TRBJ1-1, with D hard to call. CDR1 and CDR2 from the germline V gene are SGHDT and YYEEEE. The V gene lost 2 bases and the J gene lost 7 bases, with 9 bases spanning the gap. The CDR3 contains 12 residues. CDR3 nucleotides: TGTGCCAGCAGCTTAACCCCAGGTGAAGCTTTCTTT. Protein sequence: CASSLTPGEAFF.

The genes are TRBV3-1 and TRBJ1-5; D call uncertain. V was cut by 2 bases and J by 6 bases, with 8 bases left in between. The CDR3 consists of 13 residues. From germline, CDR1 is LGHDT and CDR2 YNNKEL (reference sequence). CDR3 loop: CASSQQSGQPQHF. The CDR3 nucleotides read TGTGCCAGCAGCCAACAGTCCGGTCAGCCCCAGCATTTT.

The chain joins TRBV20-1 to TRBJ2-7; D might be TRBD1 or TRBD2, each matching 6 bases. The CDR3 is 12 residues long. Germline CDR1 and CDR2: DFQATT and SNEGSKA (reference sequence). Deletions cut 6 bases from V and 4 bases from J, with 13 bases between. Here the CDR3 DNA reads TGCAGTGCGGCGGTAGGGGGGTACGAGCAGTACTTC. It encodes CSAAVGGYEQYF.

On this clonotype: This may arise from a read error, as a much more abundant clone is one base away. The CDR3 is CSVEEPGGTEAFF. The CDR3, as DNA: TGCAGCGTTGAAGAGCCGGGGGGCACTGAAGCTTTCTTT. The chain couples TRBV29-1 to TRBJ1-1, with D tentatively TRBD1 (5 bases). Germline lookup yields CDR1 SQVTM and CDR2 ANQGSEA. The length of the CDR3 is 13 residues. Trimming shortened V by 0 bases and J by 4 bases, and 9 bases separated the two germline ends.

V gene TRBV5-1 combines with J gene TRBJ2-3, with D perhaps assigned TRBD1 or TRBD2 (6 bases each). The V gene's germline CDR1 is SGHRS and CDR2 YFSETQ. Trimming removed 5 bases from V and 2 bases from J, with 12 bases in between. The CDR3 contains 14 residues. CDR3: CASSRGDPTDTQYF. Here the CDR3 DNA reads TGCGCCAGCAGTAGGGGGGACCCCACAGATACGCAGTATTTT.

This clonotype showed up just a few times. This chain links TRBV7-9 with TRBJ1-2; the D is unclear. The CDR3 has 15 residues. The germline V and J ends were trimmed by 2 bases and 1 base, with 11 bases remaining between them. Germline CDR1 reads SEHNR; CDR2 reads FQNEAQ (reference sequence). This CDR3 reads CASSLSGGYNYGYTF. Here the CDR3 DNA reads TGTGCCAGCAGCTTATCCGGAGGATATAACTATGGCTACACCTTC.

This clonotype was found many times. The chain carries TRBV19 and TRBJ2-7, with 7 bases fitting TRBD1. V gave up 7 bases and J gave up 6 bases; unmatched junction bases: 9. The CDR3 covers 13 residues. CDR1 is LNHDA, CDR2 SQIVND, per germline (reference sequence). The CDR3 DNA follows: TGTGCCAGTAACCCCTCCCCAGGGGGCGAGCAGTACTTC. It specifies CASNPSPGGEQYF.

There are many counts of this clonotype. This chain links TRBV20-1 with TRBJ2-1; D is ambiguous. CDR1 and CDR2 from the germline V gene are DFQATT and SNEGSKA (reference sequence). The V end lost 0 bases, the J end lost 2 bases, and 8 bases lay between the germline ends. CDR3 length: 14 residues. In DNA, the CDR3 is TGCAGTGCTAGAGATGGATTTACCTACAATGAGCAGTTCTTC. Amino acids: CSARDGFTYNEQFF.

This sequence joins TRBV20-1 and TRBJ2-1, with D maybe TRBD2 (6 bases). CDR3 length: 14 amino acids. Trimming removed 5 bases from V and 6 bases from J, with 17 bases in between. Germline-derived CDR1 and CDR2 are DFQATT and SNEGSKA (reference sequence). This chain's CDR3 is CSAPRAGRFNEQFF. Here the CDR3 DNA reads TGCAGTGCTCCGAGGGCGGGACGTTTCAATGAGCAGTTCTTC.

The rearrangement uses TRBV2 and TRBJ2-7; D uncertain. The germline V gene encodes CDR1 SNHLY and CDR2 FYNNEI. The CDR3 consists of 13 residues. V shed 3 bases and J shed 2 bases, with 8 bases lying between them. Here the CDR3 reads CASSDFSPYEQYF. CDR3 in DNA: TGTGCCAGCAGTGACTTTTCCCCCTACGAGCAGTACTTC. The variable domain in full, completed from reference TRBV2 and TRBJ2-7, reads EPEVTQTPSHQVTQMGQEVILRCVPISNHLYFYWYRQILGQKVEFLVSFYNNEISEKSEIFDDQFSVERPDGSNFTLKIRSTKLEDSAMYFCASSDFSPYEQYFGPGTRLTVT.

This clonotype was recorded many times. The CDR3, as DNA: TGTGCCAGTAGACAGGTCTCCTACAATGAGCAGTTCTTC. Protein: CASRQVSYNEQFF. V gene TRBV6-6 combines with J gene TRBJ2-1; D possibly corresponds to TRBD1 (6 bases). V was trimmed by 9 bases and J by 0 bases, leaving 9 bases between them. CDR3 length equals 13 residues. Per the germline V gene, CDR1 is MNHNY and CDR2 is SVGAGI (reference sequence).

The chain carries TRBV5-1 and TRBJ2-3; no firm D call. This CDR3 spans 13 amino acids. V was cut by 3 bases and J by 4 bases, with 9 bases left in between. CDR1 and CDR2 from the germline V gene are SGHRS and YFSETQ. In DNA, the CDR3 is TGCGCCAGCAGCTCGGAGACCCCAGATACGCAGTATTTT. Its protein product is CASSSETPDTQYF.

This clonotype appeared a few times. The rearrangement uses TRBV7-8 and TRBJ2-7; D might be TRBD2 (5 bases). Trimming cost V 2 bases and J 4 bases, with 9 bases left between them. The CDR3 contains 13 residues. The germline gives CDR1 SGHVS, CDR2 FQNEAQ. In DNA, the CDR3 is TGTGCCAGCAGCTTAACTAGAACGTACGAGCAGTACTTC. It yields the protein CASSLTRTYEQYF.

Ten or more counts support this clonotype. The chain employs TRBV6-5 and TRBJ1-1; D ambiguous. The CDR3 runs 14 residues. Germline lookup yields CDR1 MNHEY and CDR2 SVGAGI. V lost 2 bases and J 5 bases, leaving 12 bases between the germline ends. CDR3 in DNA: TGTGCCAGCAGTTACGGCCGGGAGGGAACTGAAGCTTTCTTT. Its protein is CASSYGREGTEAFF.

The chain joins TRBV12-3 or TRBV12-4 to TRBJ1-2, with 9 bases matching TRBD1. The CDR3 runs to 14 residues. V trimming: 7 bases; J trimming: 4 bases; junction bases outside the gene matches: 7. The DNA for the CDR3 is TGTGCCAGCATCAAGGACAGGGGCGGCTATGGCTACACCTTC. It yields the protein CASIKDRGGYGYTF.

This chain uses TRBV5-1 with TRBJ2-7, with 7 bases aligning to TRBD1. There are 15 residues in the CDR3. V shed 4 bases, J shed 4 bases, and the junction held 11 bases outside the gene matches. Germline V gene data show CDR1 as SGHRS and CDR2 as YFSETQ. CDR3 residues: CASSLGTALGYEQYF. The CDR3 bases are TGCGCCAGCAGCCTCGGGACAGCCCTGGGTTACGAGCAGTACTTC.

In its sample, this clonotype was seen many times. The CDR3 DNA is TGTGCCACCCGAGAGCGGCATCCTAGCACAGATACGCAGTATTTT. Translating gives CATRERHPSTDTQYF. The chain links TRBV15 to TRBJ2-3; D may be TRBD2 (5 bases). Germline lookup yields CDR1 LNHNV and CDR2 YYDKDF (reference sequence). The CDR3 is 15 residues long. With 8 bases removed from V and 0 bases from J, the gap between germline ends came to 15 bases. Together with reference TRBV15 and TRBJ2-3, the CDR3 gives the full variable domain: DAMVIQNPRYQVTQFGKPVTLSCSQTLNHNVMYWYQQKSSQAPKLLFHYYDKDFNNEADTPDNFQSRRPNTSFCFLDIRSPGLGDTAMYLCATRERHPSTDTQYFGPGTRLTVL.

This clonotype was picked up a small number of times. The chain joins TRBV2 to TRBJ2-2; 10 nucleotides agree with TRBD2. The ends lost 7 bases at V and 7 bases at J; junction bases unmatched: 3. The CDR3 covers 13 residues. Germline loops: CDR1 SNHLY, CDR2 FYNNEI. For the CDR3, the DNA is TGTGCCAGCATGAGCGGGAGGGGCGGGGAGCTGTTTTTT. Protein sequence: CASMSGRGGELFF.

In its sample, this clonotype was seen a few times. The V call is TRBV5-1, the J call TRBJ2-3; weak D call: TRBD1 (6 bases). The V gene's germline CDR1 is SGHRS and CDR2 YFSETQ. V dropped 4 bases and J dropped 3 bases, with 15 bases sitting between them. The CDR3 is 15 residues long. The DNA for the CDR3 is TGCGCCAGCAGCCCCGGGTTGCAGGGGACAGATACGCAGTATTTT. Amino acid sequence: CASSPGLQGTDTQYF.

Ten or more counts support this clonotype. The chain links TRBV19 to TRBJ1-2, with 7 nucleotides matching TRBD1. There are 12 residues in the CDR3. Per the germline V gene, CDR1 is LNHDA and CDR2 is SQIVND (reference sequence). After removal of 11 bases from V and 12 bases from J, the junction contained 15 bases not matched to a gene. The CDR3 bases are TGTGCCTCTAGGACGAGGGGGCGAAGCAACACCTTC. This codes for CASRTRGRSNTF.

This clonotype was picked up a small number of times. The chain employs TRBV20-1 and TRBJ1-2, with D perhaps TRBD1 (5 bases). Trimming left V 3 bases short and J 0 bases short, with 8 bases between. In germline, CDR1 is DFQATT, CDR2 SNEGSKA (reference sequence). CDR3 length equals 13 residues. The chain's CDR3 is CSARSTANYGYTF. CDR3 sequence (DNA): TGCAGTGCTAGGTCGACAGCTAACTATGGCTACACCTTC.